The sequence of this T cell receptor beta chain was determined in a study of blood T cell repertoires in COVID-19. The wider study: Samples representing acute and convalescent COVID-19 were sourced from the United States, Italy and Spain. In each case, the material was cDNA or gDNA derived from T cells, B-cell-depleted T cells, or PBMCs.

Trimming pared 1 base from V and 6 bases from J, leaving 6 bases between. The CDR3 is made up of 12 amino acids. Germline lookup yields CDR1 SGHTA and CDR2 FQGNSA. Sequencing was performed with immunoSEQ multiplex PCR; in TCRdb, only in-frame clones are kept and a portion is missing. Among about 170,000 clones listed, over 75% were seen once. Details on this clone: This sample includes further DNA sequences coding for the same CDR3.

The chain carries TRBV7-2 and TRBJ1-2; D gene unclear. The sample comprised peripheral blood. The clonotype originates from a man between 60 and 75 years old who had recovered from COVID-19. CDR3 sequence reads: CASSLDRNGYTF. DNA of the CDR3: TGTGCCAGCAGCTTAGACAGAAATGGCTACACCTTC.